This TCR beta chain emerged from a study of blood T cells in healthy people across ages. Study outcomes and limitations: Investigators treated diversity estimates from one million T cells as underestimates.

Samples each yielded at least 5 micrograms of total RNA. Remarks on this clonotype: The antigen is undetermined.

Trimming took off 4 bases at V and 0 bases at J, with 11 bases between the two ends. Germline V gives CDR1 MGHRA, CDR2 YSYEKL. The CDR3 contains 15 residues. Primed by a sample-barcoded 5' primer and a J-beta primer mix, a second PCR proceeded for 7 to 11 cycles. MiXCR, run by TCRdb on the 5' RACE reads, gives a single entry per CDR3 protein. The sample lists about a million distinct CDR3 sequences, around 49% occurring once. This sequence was found in a man aged 25-45 years in good health. V and J are TRBV4-1 and TRBJ2-3, with a tentative D call TRBD1 (6 bases). Material: blood. CDR3 bases: TGCGCCAGCAGCCCCCCCGGGACAAGCACAGATACGCAGTATTTT. Protein product: CASSPPGTSTDTQYF.